This TCR beta chain was sequenced for a study of blood T cell repertoires in COVID-19. Study overall: COVID-19 samples collected from the United States, Italy and Spain covered acute and convalescent phases. PBMCs, B-cell-depleted T cells, or T cells provided the cDNA or gDNA that made up the material.

Germline V gives CDR1 SNHLY, CDR2 FYNNEI. The CDR3 is 14 amino acids. V lost 3 bases and J lost 0, with 8 bases in between. Original methodology: Reference gene primers were amplified, and this amplification served to estimate nucleated cell counts. Only in-frame clones appear in the TCRdb table, and some are missing; sequencing was by immunoSEQ multiplex PCR. For V, J and clone size, that table is used; D and trimming come from the DNA. The sample shows about 50,000 clones, 80% to 90% of them seen only once. Material for sequencing was peripheral blood. The V call is TRBV2, the J call TRBJ2-5; D gene unclear. This receptor was obtained from an older woman with acute or convalescent COVID-19. The CDR3: CASSEQQYQETQYF. Here the CDR3 DNA reads TGTGCCAGCAGTGAGCAACAGTACCAAGAGACCCAGTACTTC.